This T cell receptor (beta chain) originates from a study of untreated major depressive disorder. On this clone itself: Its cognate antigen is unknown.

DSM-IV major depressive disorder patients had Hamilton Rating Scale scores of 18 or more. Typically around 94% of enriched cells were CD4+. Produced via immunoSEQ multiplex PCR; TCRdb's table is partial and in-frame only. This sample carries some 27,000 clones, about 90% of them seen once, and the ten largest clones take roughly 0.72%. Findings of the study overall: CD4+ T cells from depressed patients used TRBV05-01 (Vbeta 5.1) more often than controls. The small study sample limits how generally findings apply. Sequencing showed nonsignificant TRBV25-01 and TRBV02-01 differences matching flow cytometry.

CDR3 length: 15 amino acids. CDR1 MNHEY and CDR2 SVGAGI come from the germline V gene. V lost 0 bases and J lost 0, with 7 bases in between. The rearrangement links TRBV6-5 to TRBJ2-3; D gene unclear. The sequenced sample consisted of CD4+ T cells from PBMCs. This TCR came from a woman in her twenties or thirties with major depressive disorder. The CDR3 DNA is TGTGCCAGCAGTTACTCGGGTGCTAGCACAGATACGCAGTATTTT. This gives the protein CASSYSGASTDTQYF.